The T cell receptor (beta chain) under discussion was sequenced for a study of T cell repertoires in cytomegalovirus infection. Study-wide background: Recently identified HLA-C-restricted CMV epitopes were used, and well-studied HLA-B-restricted CMV epitopes were used as well. Shared public TCR beta signatures pointed to both CMV infection and a matching HLA type. The study, taken as a whole, reports: Based on cumulative public TCR beta family frequency, carriers of CMV plus the relevant HLA were identified. HLA-C-restricted CMV-specific TCR beta clonotypes were dominant in the ex vivo response.

A word on this clonotype: Its antigen is unidentified.

TCRdb called the reads again in MiXCR, with one record for every CDR3 protein. The sample gives 340,000 or so distinct CDR3 sequences, more than 20% of which show up once; 13% is in the top ten. The sample in question was cultured PBMCs, obtained from culture after CMV antigen stimulation. The receptor was isolated from a human donor in good health (CMV status not recorded). Some clones in this sample may be carry-over from other donors' samples.

CDR3 residues: CASSLVGPSEQFF. CDR3 DNA: TGTGCCAGCAGCTTGGTAGGTCCGAGTGAGCAGTTCTTC. The chain recombines TRBV5-6 with TRBJ2-1; D call uncertain. This CDR3 spans 13 amino acids. Trimming stripped 0 bases from V and 9 bases from J, with 10 bases between. Germline V gives CDR1 SGHDT, CDR2 YYEEEE.